The 25 T cell receptor beta chains below were found in one sample sequenced in a study of Ad26.COV2.S vaccination and SARS-CoV-2 variants. Treatment specified: some 19 received Ad26.COV2.S at low or high dose, single or two shots; five or six received placebo; per-sample allocation not given. Sampling took place 63 days after the first vaccine or placebo injection. The assay was immunoSEQ multiplex PCR, and TCRdb's table has in-frame clones only and misses some. The table includes hundreds of thousands of clones, about 87% detected once. The source was peripheral blood, collected in a trial of Ad26.COV2.S vaccine versus placebo. These receptors were collected from a person between 18 and 60 years old who received the Ad26.COV2.S COVID-19 vaccine or a placebo.

The V gene is TRBV6-1, the J gene TRBJ2-5, with TRBD1 as a possible D gene (5 bases). Germline-derived CDR1 and CDR2 are MNHNS and SASEGT. The CDR3 runs to 13 residues. V was clipped by 3 bases and J by 1 base, with 6 bases between them. The chain's CDR3 is CASSDRAQETQYF. DNA of the CDR3: TGTGCCAGCAGTGACAGGGCCCAAGAGACCCAGTACTTC.

A few counts support this clone. The sample has other DNA sequences that encode this CDR3 too. The gene calls are TRBV11-1 and TRBJ2-2; weak D call: TRBD1 (6 bases). The CDR3 consists of 14 residues. V shed 2 bases and J shed 6 bases, with 10 bases lying between them. Germline assignment: CDR1 SGHAT and CDR2 FQDESV (reference sequence). CDR3 sequence: CASSLLEGAGELFF. The DNA for the CDR3 is TGTGCCAGCAGCTTATTAGAGGGGGCCGGGGAGCTGTTTTTT.

The chain uses TRBV18 and TRBJ2-5, with a weak D call TRBD1 (6 bases). V was trimmed by 3 bases and J by 4 bases, leaving 12 bases between them. Germline-derived CDR1 and CDR2 are KGHSH and LQKENI. CDR3 length equals 14 residues. CDR3 loop: CASSPPGTRETQYF. Here the CDR3 DNA reads TGTGCCAGCTCACCGCCAGGGACAAGAGAGACCCAGTACTTC.

The chain employs TRBV15 and TRBJ1-6, with TRBD1 as a possible D gene (6 bases). Germline-derived CDR1 and CDR2 are LNHNV and YYDKDF (reference sequence). The CDR3 contains 15 residues. The V end lost 3 bases, the J end lost 5 bases, and 11 bases lay between the germline ends. CDR3 loop: CATSSRTADNSPLHF. The CDR3 DNA reads as TGTGCCACCAGCAGCCGGACAGCTGATAATTCACCCCTCCACTTT.

V usage is TRBV5-1 and J usage is TRBJ2-7, with D perhaps matching TRBD2 (6 bases). CDR1 and CDR2 from the germline V gene are SGHRS and YFSETQ. V dropped 0 bases and J dropped 6 bases, with 16 bases sitting between them. CDR3 length equals 15 residues. Here the CDR3 DNA reads TGCGCCAGCAGCTTGGGGGACTCGCCGCGGGGCGAGCAGTACTTC. This sequence encodes CASSLGDSPRGEQYF.

This chain connects TRBV4-2 to TRBJ2-6, with D possibly being TRBD1 (7 bases). The CDR3 contains 19 residues. In germline, CDR1 is LGHNA, CDR2 YNFKEQ. Between the trimmed V and J ends, which lost 0 bases and 2 bases, there was a span of 17 bases. The CDR3: CASSQDEAGQLTGANVLTF. In DNA form, the CDR3 reads TGTGCCAGCAGCCAAGATGAGGCGGGACAGCTCACTGGGGCCAACGTCCTGACTTTC.

This clone was counted ten times or more. V and J are TRBV19 and TRBJ2-6; TRBD2 might be the D (6 bases). Between the trimmed V and J ends, which lost 7 bases and 4 bases, there was a span of 17 bases. CDR1 and CDR2 from the germline V gene are LNHDA and SQIVND (reference sequence). The CDR3 has 16 amino acids. The DNA for the CDR3 is TGTGCCAGTACTCCGGACGGGGGAACGGGGGCCAACGTCCTGACTTTC. Translated: CASTPDGGTGANVLTF.

The CDR3 DNA is TGTGCCAGCAGTACCGAACAGGGCTCTGGAAACACCATATATTTT. Residues: CASSTEQGSGNTIYF. This sequence joins TRBV6-5 and TRBJ1-3, with TRBD1 as a possible D gene (6 bases). Germline CDR1 MNHEY, CDR2 SVGAGI. Trimming cost V 5 bases and J 0 bases, with 11 bases left between them. The CDR3 contains 15 residues.

This clone was detected a few times. The chain joins TRBV2 to TRBJ2-7; possible D gene TRBD2, 6 bases. The CDR3 runs 15 residues. CDR1 is SNHLY and CDR2 is FYNNEI in the germline V gene. Trimming stripped 6 bases from V and 3 bases from J, with 18 bases between. The CDR3 sequence: CASSGAGGTLYEQYF. CDR3 coding DNA: TGTGCCAGCAGCGGAGCCGGGGGAACCCTCTACGAGCAGTACTTC.

This rearrangement joins TRBV6-5 to TRBJ2-7; 10 bases match TRBD2. The CDR3 is made up of 15 amino acids. Trimming at V came to 6 bases and at J to 3 bases, leaving 8 bases not matched to a gene. Germline V gives CDR1 MNHEY, CDR2 SVGAGI. CDR3 bases: TGTGCCAGCAGGCGAAATAGCGGGGGGATCTACGAGCAGTACTTC. It is translated as CASRRNSGGIYEQYF.

The CDR3 DNA reads as TGTGCCAGCAGCTTGGAGCCTAGCGGGAGGGCCGGGGAGACCCAGTACTTC. It is translated as CASSLEPSGRAGETQYF. J is TRBJ2-5 and V is TRBV5-4, with 12 positions matching TRBD2. Germline V gene lookup returns CDR1 SGHNT and CDR2 YYREEE (reference sequence). V lost 0 bases to trimming and J lost 5 bases; unmatched junction nucleotides: 8. The CDR3 has 17 residues.

This chain connects TRBV10-3 to TRBJ2-3; D is possibly TRBD2 (6 bases). Germline CDR1 is ENHRY and CDR2 is SYGVKD. Trimming left V 2 bases short and J 4 bases short, with 16 bases between. This CDR3 has 16 residues. CDR3 DNA: TGTGCCATCAGTGAGGGAGGGCCGGGGTATGCAGATACGCAGTATTTT. Its protein product is CAISEGGPGYADTQYF.

The chain carries TRBV6-2 or TRBV6-3 and TRBJ2-5; TRBD2 might be the D (6 bases). CDR3 length equals 14 residues. From germline, CDR1 is MNHEY and CDR2 SVGEGT. V dropped 6 bases and J dropped 4 bases, with 15 bases sitting between them. The CDR3 nucleotides are TGTGCCAGCAGCGGGAGCTCGGCTGGAGAGACCCAGTACTTC. Translated, it gives CASSGSSAGETQYF.

The CDR3, as DNA: TGTGCCAGCTCACCAGGGGGCACTTACGAGCAGTACTTC. Encoded protein: CASSPGGTYEQYF. V and J are TRBV18 and TRBJ2-7; D is perhaps TRBD1 (6 bases). The CDR3 is made up of 13 amino acids. The germline V gene encodes CDR1 KGHSH and CDR2 LQKENI. Trimming cost V 2 bases and J 4 bases, with 9 bases left between them.

Concerning this clone itself: The identical CDR3 is also encoded by other nucleotide sequences in the sample. This chain joins TRBV28 and TRBJ1-2; TRBD1 is a possible D gene (5 bases). Germline V gives CDR1 MDHEN, CDR2 SYDVKM. The CDR3 has 12 amino acids. V was trimmed by 3 bases and J by 5 bases, leaving 7 bases between them. CDR3 DNA: TGTGCCAGCAGTTTGGGGGGTTATGGCTACACCTTC. Translation gives CASSLGGYGYTF.

The chain employs TRBV5-1 and TRBJ2-7; D uncertain. The V gene lost 4 bases and the J gene lost 7 bases, with 15 bases spanning the gap. The CDR3 sequence is 13 residues long. Germline V gene lookup returns CDR1 SGHRS and CDR2 YFSETQ. CDR3 DNA: TGCGCCAGCAGCCTCCGGACCGAAGGAGAGCAGTACTTC. It specifies CASSLRTEGEQYF.

The chain uses TRBV19 and TRBJ1-5, with TRBD1 identical over 8 bases. Per the germline V gene, CDR1 is LNHDA and CDR2 is SQIVND (reference sequence). The CDR3 is 13 amino acids. V lost 5 bases to trimming and J lost 7 bases; unmatched junction nucleotides: 4. Written as DNA, the CDR3 is TGTGCCAGTAGTGGACAGGGAGCGCAGCCCCAGCATTTT. This translates into CASSGQGAQPQHF.

V and J are TRBV6-4 and TRBJ2-3, with D tentatively TRBD1 (6 bases). CDR1 and CDR2 (germline): MRHNA, SNTAGT. V shed 6 bases and J shed 4 bases, with 11 bases lying between them. The CDR3 consists of 13 residues. The CDR3 nucleotides are TGTGCCAGCAGCGATGGGACATCAGATACGCAGTATTTT. Its translation is CASSDGTSDTQYF.

This chain joins TRBV6-5 and TRBJ2-1, with D uncertain. Germline CDR1 is MNHEY and CDR2 is SVGAGI. V shed 6 bases and J shed 0 bases, with 12 bases lying between them. There are 15 residues in the CDR3. The CDR3 protein is CASRPDWSSYNEQFF. The CDR3 bases are TGTGCCAGCAGACCCGACTGGAGCTCCTACAATGAGCAGTTCTTC.

J is TRBJ2-1 and V is TRBV14, with 10 nucleotides matching TRBD2. CDR3 size: 14 residues. CDR1 is SGHDN, CDR2 FVKESK, per germline. V trimming: 4 bases; J trimming: 4 bases; junction bases outside the gene matches: 1. The CDR3 here is CASSRLAGYNEQFF. Written as DNA, the CDR3 is TGTGCCAGCAGCCGACTAGCGGGTTACAATGAGCAGTTCTTC. The full variable domain, in which reference TRBV14 and TRBJ2-1 provide the parts outside the CDR3, is EAGVTQFPSHSVIEKGQTVTLRCDPISGHDNLYWYRRVMGKEIKFLLHFVKESKQDESGMPNNRFLAERTGGTYSTLKVQPAELEDSGVYFCASSRLAGYNEQFFGPGTRLTVL.

V and J are TRBV5-6 and TRBJ1-1; a weak D match, TRBD1 (6 bases). The V and J ends lost 6 bases and 0 bases respectively, with 15 bases between them. This CDR3 contains 15 residues. CDR1 is SGHDT, CDR2 YYEEEE, per germline. CDR3 sequence: CASTYRALLNTEAFF. Here the CDR3 DNA reads TGTGCCAGCACCTACAGGGCCCTTCTGAACACTGAAGCTTTCTTT.

The chain carries TRBV7-9 and TRBJ2-7, with D perhaps TRBD1 (6 bases). This CDR3 region has 15 residues. V shed 7 bases and J shed 4 bases, with 20 bases lying between them. The germline gives CDR1 SEHNR, CDR2 FQNEAQ (reference sequence). CDR3 protein: CASIGSDSLSYEQYF. For the CDR3, the DNA is TGTGCCAGCATTGGGTCGGACAGTCTATCTTACGAGCAGTACTTC. Using reference TRBV7-9 and TRBJ2-7 for the parts outside the CDR3, the full variable domain is DTGVSQNPRHKITKRGQNVTFRCDPISEHNRLYWYRQTLGQGPEFLTYFQNEAQLEKSRLLSDRFSAERPKGSFSTLEIQRTEQGDSAMYLCASIGSDSLSYEQYFGPGTRLTVT.

This chain uses TRBV2 with TRBJ1-6; no clear D gene. The germline V gene encodes CDR1 SNHLY and CDR2 FYNNEI. Trimming cost V 4 bases and J 0 bases, with 13 bases left between them. The CDR3 sequence is 17 residues long. The CDR3 is CASSARTLSSYNSPLHF. CDR3 in DNA: TGTGCCAGCAGTGCCCGGACTCTTAGCTCCTATAATTCACCCCTCCACTTT.

The chain recombines TRBV15 with TRBJ2-7; a weak D match, TRBD1 (5 bases). CDR3 length equals 15 residues. Germline loops: CDR1 LNHNV, CDR2 YYDKDF (reference sequence). V was cut by 6 bases and J by 1 base, with 16 bases left in between. The CDR3 sequence is CATSIGAGPSYEQYF. In DNA form, the CDR3 reads TGTGCCACCAGTATTGGGGCAGGTCCTTCCTACGAGCAGTACTTC.

The J gene is TRBJ1-1, the V gene TRBV18, with a tentative D call TRBD1 (6 bases). The CDR3 is 15 amino acids. V lost 1 base to trimming and J lost 1 base, with 10 bases between them. CDR1 is KGHSH and CDR2 is LQKENI in the germline V gene. The CDR3 here is CASSPQGGGNTEAFF. CDR3 coding DNA: TGTGCCAGCTCACCACAGGGGGGCGGGAACACTGAAGCTTTCTTT. The full variable domain, in which reference TRBV18 and TRBJ1-1 provide the parts outside the CDR3, is NAGVMQNPRHLVRRRGQEARLRCSPMKGHSHVYWYRQLPEEGLKFMVYLQKENIIDESGMPKERFSAEFPKEGPSILRIQQVVRGDSAAYFCASSPQGGGNTEAFFGQGTRLTVV.